This T cell receptor (beta chain) derives from a study of T cell repertoires in cytomegalovirus infection. CDR1 MNHNY and CDR2 SVGAGI come from the germline V gene (reference sequence). The ends were cut back, 6 bases at V and 0 bases at J, with 9 bases in the middle. CDR3 length: 14 amino acids. Study-wide points: Predominance within the ex vivo response was attributable to HLA-C-restricted CMV-specific TCR beta clonotypes.

Remarks on this clonotype: The antigen is unknown.

TCRdb re-called the reads with MiXCR, one entry per CDR3 protein. The data show some 350,000 distinct CDR3 sequences, 25% to 30% seen once. The J gene is TRBJ2-4, the V gene TRBV6-6; D is unclear. The sequenced sample was cultured PBMCs, obtained from culture after CMV antigen stimulation. The receptor was isolated from a human donor in good health (CMV status not recorded). Some clones in this sample may be carry-over from other donors' samples. This chain's CDR3 is CASSPLLAKNIQYF. The CDR3 DNA sequence: TGTGCCAGCAGCCCCCTACTAGCCAAAAACATTCAGTACTTC.